The 15 T cell receptor beta chains below come from one sample, sequenced in a study of blood T cell repertoires in COVID-19. TCRdb's copy holds only in-frame clones and misses some; the assay was immunoSEQ multiplex PCR. The data contain some 200,000 clones, under 85% of them singletons. The specimen sequenced was peripheral blood. These TCRs come from a woman older than 75 with COVID-19, enrolled during active disease.

This clone was seen more than once but under ten times. Mismatch with germline at one junction end may stem from a read error. The V and J genes are TRBV19 and TRBJ2-1, with D hard to call. Germline CDR1 LNHDA, CDR2 SQIVND (reference sequence). The CDR3 totals 16 residues. In DNA form, the CDR3 reads TGTGCCAGTAGTAACCCGCGCCGACTCACCTACGATGAGCAGTTCTTC. Residues: CASSNPRRLTYDEQFF.

The rearrangement links TRBV3-1 (or the pseudogene TRBV3-2) to TRBJ1-6; TRBD1 matches at 7 bases. Germline V gives CDR1 LGHDT, CDR2 YNNKEL (reference sequence). The CDR3 extends over 14 amino acids. Unmatched junction bases numbered 12, after V lost 4 bases and J lost 15 bases. The CDR3 bases are TGTGCCAGCAGCCCGAGGGACAGAGCCTCTCTCCTCCACTTT. Translating gives CASSPRDRASLLHF.

The chain employs TRBV28 and TRBJ2-7; D possibly corresponds to TRBD2 (5 bases). Trimming took off 11 bases at V and 2 bases at J, with 7 bases between the two ends. There are 10 residues in the CDR3. CDR1 and CDR2 (germline): MDHEN, SYDVKM. The chain's CDR3 is CAAGAYEQYF. CDR3 sequence (DNA): TGTGCCGCCGGGGCCTACGAGCAGTACTTC.

This clone was seen only a few times. This sequence joins TRBV2 and TRBJ2-7; D is unclear. Germline V CDR1 and CDR2: SNHLY, FYNNEI. The CDR3 covers 11 residues. V was cut by 7 bases and J by 3 bases, with 7 bases left in between. This CDR3 is CASNDNYEQYF. CDR3 DNA: TGTGCCAGCAACGACAACTACGAGCAGTACTTC.

The chain links TRBV7-3 to TRBJ2-1, with D maybe TRBD1 (5 bases). Germline V gives CDR1 SGHTA, CDR2 FQGTGA. The CDR3 extends over 17 amino acids. V was clipped by 6 bases and J by 4 bases, with 22 bases between them. CDR3 residues: CASSNAGGAGRYNEQFF. The CDR3 DNA is TGTGCCAGCAGTAACGCTGGTGGGGCAGGGCGGTACAATGAGCAGTTCTTC.

The chain is built from TRBV18 and TRBJ2-7; 13 bases align to TRBD2. With 4 bases clipped from V and 7 bases from J, the junction kept 7 bases outside the gene matches. The CDR3 consists of 15 residues. Germline lookup yields CDR1 KGHSH and CDR2 LQKENI. The CDR3 sequence is CASSQGLAGEDEQYF. CDR3 sequence (DNA): TGTGCCAGCTCACAAGGACTAGCGGGGGAGGATGAGCAGTACTTC.

The V gene is TRBV6-5, the J gene TRBJ2-5; possible D gene TRBD2, 6 bases. With the DNA end fitting TRBJ2-7 better, the J assignment may be wrong. CDR3 length: 14 amino acids. Germline V lookup: CDR1 MNHEY, CDR2 SVGAGI. The CDR3 here is CASSYEAGSYEQYF. The CDR3 nucleotides are TGTGCCAGCAGTTACGAAGCGGGCTCCTACGAGCAGTACTTC.

This clone has just one count. The gene calls are TRBV6-5 and TRBJ2-1; D possibly corresponds to TRBD2 (5 bases). This CDR3 has 13 amino acids. With 2 bases removed from V and 5 bases from J, the gap between germline ends came to 7 bases. The V gene's germline CDR1 is MNHEY and CDR2 SVGAGI. Written as DNA, the CDR3 is TGTGCCAGCAGTTACCCGCGGGACAATGAGCAGTTCTTC. This encodes CASSYPRDNEQFF.

The V and J genes are TRBV5-6 and TRBJ2-5, with 10 nucleotides matching TRBD2. The CDR3 is 15 amino acids. Per germline, CDR1 SGHDT and CDR2 YYEEEE. The junction had 7 bases not matched to a gene; V was cut back by 4 bases and J by 4 bases. CDR3 bases: TGTGCCAGCAGCCTTCTAGCGGGAGATGGAGAGACCCAGTACTTC. Amino acids: CASSLLAGDGETQYF. Full variable domain (remainder filled in from reference TRBV5-6 and TRBJ2-5): DAGVTQSPTHLIKTRGQQVTLRCSPKSGHDTVSWYQQALGQGPQFIFQYYEEEERQRGNFPDRFSGHQFPNYSSELNVNALLLGDSALYLCASSLLAGDGETQYFGPGTRLLVL.

This clone was detected only once. V is TRBV28 and J is TRBJ2-7; TRBD1 matches 9 bases. Losses at the gene ends were 5 bases for V and 5 bases for J; bases not matched to a gene: 16. The CDR3 loop spans 17 amino acids. The germline CDR1 and CDR2 sequences are MDHEN and SYDVKM. For the CDR3, the DNA is TGTGCCAGCAGTACTACACGGGGGGCCCGGGACAGGGACGAGCAGTACTTC. It specifies CASSTTRGARDRDEQYF.

This clone was seen only once. The V and J genes are TRBV29-1 and TRBJ1-1; the match to TRBD1 covers 7 bases. The V segment lost 6 bases and the J segment 5 bases; nucleotides outside the gene matches: 9. This CDR3 has 13 amino acids. Germline CDR1 and CDR2: SQVTM and ANQGSEA. CDR3 coding DNA: TGCAGCGTATTACAGGGGTTGGGAACTGAAGCTTTCTTT. Residues: CSVLQGLGTEAFF.

The chain employs TRBV5-1 and TRBJ2-7; D assignment may be TRBD1 or TRBD2 (6 bases each). Germline lookup yields CDR1 SGHRS and CDR2 YFSETQ. The CDR3 is 15 amino acids. Trimming left V 4 bases short and J 3 bases short, with 17 bases between. The CDR3: CASSLGGEASYEQYF. CDR3 in DNA: TGCGCCAGCAGCCTGGGGGGCGAGGCAAGCTACGAGCAGTACTTC. Variable domain in full (rest from reference TRBV5-1 and TRBJ2-7): KAGVTQTPRYLIKTRGQQVTLSCSPISGHRSVSWYQQTPGQGLQFLFEYFSETQRNKGNFPGRFSGRQFSNSRSEMNVSTLELGDSALYLCASSLGGEASYEQYFGPGTRLTVT.

The V and J genes are TRBV12-5 and TRBJ1-2; D gene unclear. The V gene's germline CDR1 is LGHNT and CDR2 FRNRAP. The CDR3 spans 14 residues. V dropped 7 bases and J dropped 0 bases, with 12 bases sitting between them. CDR3 DNA: TGTGCTAGTGCCCCGTCCGGAGCTAACTATGGCTACACCTTC. It translates to CASAPSGANYGYTF.

This clone appeared a single time. The rearrangement links TRBV9 to TRBJ2-3; 14 bases fit TRBD2. Germline V gene data show CDR1 as SGDLS and CDR2 as YYNGEE. The V gene end was trimmed by 4 bases and the J gene end by 2 bases; junction bases not matched to a gene: 9. There are 18 residues in the CDR3. The CDR3 region is CASSPGTSGSHFTDTQYF. In DNA, the CDR3 is TGTGCCAGCAGCCCCGGGACTAGCGGGAGCCATTTCACAGATACGCAGTATTTT.

V usage is TRBV5-1 and J usage is TRBJ1-2; the match to TRBD1 covers 7 bases. The CDR3 has 13 residues. The germline CDR1 and CDR2 sequences are SGHRS and YFSETQ. V trimming: 4 bases; J trimming: 6 bases; junction bases outside the gene matches: 6. The CDR3 loop reads CASSNAGTDGYTF. DNA for the CDR3: TGCGCCAGCAGCAATGCCGGGACAGATGGCTACACCTTC.